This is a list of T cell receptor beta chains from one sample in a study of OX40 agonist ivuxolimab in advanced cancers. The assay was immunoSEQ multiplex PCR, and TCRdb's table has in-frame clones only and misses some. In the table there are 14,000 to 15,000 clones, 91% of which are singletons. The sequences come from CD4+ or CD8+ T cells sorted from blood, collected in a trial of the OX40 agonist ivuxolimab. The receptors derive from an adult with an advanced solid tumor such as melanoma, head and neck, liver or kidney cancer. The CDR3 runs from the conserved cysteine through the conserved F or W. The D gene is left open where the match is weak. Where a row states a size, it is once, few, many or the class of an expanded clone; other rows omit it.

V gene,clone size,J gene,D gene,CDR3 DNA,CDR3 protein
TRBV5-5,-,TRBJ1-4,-,TGTGCCAGCATCCCTCCCAACTACGAAGCAACTAATGAAAAACTGTTTTTT,CASIPPNYEATNEKLFF
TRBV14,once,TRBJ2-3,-,TGTGCCAGCAGCCAAAACCTAGCGAGCACAGATACGCAGTATTTT,CASSQNLASTDTQYF
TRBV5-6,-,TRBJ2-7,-,TGTGCCAGCAGCTACTCCTACGAGCAGTACTTC,CASSYSYEQYF
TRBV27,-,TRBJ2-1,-,TGTGCCAGCAGGCCTTCCAGCTCCTACAATGAGCAGTTCTTC,CASRPSSSYNEQFF
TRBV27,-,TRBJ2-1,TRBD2,TGTGCCAGCAGTTTAAGAACTAGCGCCTACAATGAGCAGTTCTTC,CASSLRTSAYNEQFF
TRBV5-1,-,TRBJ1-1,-,TGCGCCAGCAGCTTAACACTGAACACTGAAGCTTTCTTT,CASSLTLNTEAFF
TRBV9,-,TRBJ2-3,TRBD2,TGTGCCAGCAGCGCATCTAGCGGAACCCTAGGGACAGATACGCAGTATTTT,CASSASSGTLGTDTQYF
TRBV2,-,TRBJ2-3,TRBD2,TGTGCCAGCAGAGAGACTAGCGGAAACACAGATACGCAGTATTTT,CASRETSGNTDTQYF
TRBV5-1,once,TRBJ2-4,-,TGCGCCAGCAGCTTGACGGGACTAGCCAAAAACATTCAGTACTTC,CASSLTGLAKNIQYF
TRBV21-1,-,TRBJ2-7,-,TGTGCCAGCAGCAAAGGATGGGCCGGGGACTTCTACGAGCAGTACTTC,CASSKGWAGDFYEQYF
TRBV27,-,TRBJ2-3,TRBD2,TGTGCCAGCAGTGTACTAGCGGGAGAAACAGATACGCAGTATTTT,CASSVLAGETDTQYF
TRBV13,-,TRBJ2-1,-,TGTGCCAGCAGCTTTGGTCCGGGTGGCTCCTACAATGAGCAGTTCTTC,CASSFGPGGSYNEQFF
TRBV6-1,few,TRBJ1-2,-,TGTGCCAGCTGTTTGAGTGGGGGCTATGGCTACACCTTC,CASCLSGGYGYTF
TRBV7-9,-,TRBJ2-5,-,TGTGCCAGCAGCTTAGGTTGGGTGAGCCAAGAGACCCAGTACTTC,CASSLGWVSQETQYF
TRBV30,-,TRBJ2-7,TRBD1,TGTGCCTGGAGTAATCCGGGACAGGGACTAAGGGACTACGAGCAGTACTTC,CAWSNPGQGLRDYEQYF
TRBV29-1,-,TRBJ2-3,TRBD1,TGCAGCGTTGACAGGGGGTGGAGCACAGATACGCAGTATTTT,CSVDRGWSTDTQYF
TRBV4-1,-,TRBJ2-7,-,TGCGCCAGCAGCCAAGTTATGGGTTCCCACGAGCAGTACTTC,CASSQVMGSHEQYF
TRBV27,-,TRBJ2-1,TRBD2,TGTGCCAGCAGGCTGGGACTAGCGGGAGGAAATGAGCAGTTCTTC,CASRLGLAGGNEQFF